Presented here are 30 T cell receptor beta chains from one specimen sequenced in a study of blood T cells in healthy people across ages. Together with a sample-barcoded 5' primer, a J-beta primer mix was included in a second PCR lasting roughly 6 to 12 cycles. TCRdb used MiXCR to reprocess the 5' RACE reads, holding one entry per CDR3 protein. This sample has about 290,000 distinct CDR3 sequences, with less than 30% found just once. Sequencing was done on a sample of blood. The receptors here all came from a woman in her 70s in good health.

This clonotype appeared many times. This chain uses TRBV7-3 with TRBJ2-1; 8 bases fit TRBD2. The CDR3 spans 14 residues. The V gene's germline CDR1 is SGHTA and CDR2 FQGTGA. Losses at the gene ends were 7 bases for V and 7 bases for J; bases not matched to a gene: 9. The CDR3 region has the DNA TGTGCCAGCACCCCAAGCGGGAGCAGAAATGAGCAGTTCTTC. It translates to CASTPSGSRNEQFF.

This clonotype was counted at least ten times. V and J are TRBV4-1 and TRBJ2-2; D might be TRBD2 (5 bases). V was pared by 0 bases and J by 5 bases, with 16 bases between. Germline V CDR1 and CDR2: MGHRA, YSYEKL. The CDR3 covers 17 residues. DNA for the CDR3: TGCGCCAGCAGCCAAGATCCGGCAGGTCGGGGTACCGGGGAGCTGTTTTTT. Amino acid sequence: CASSQDPAGRGTGELFF.

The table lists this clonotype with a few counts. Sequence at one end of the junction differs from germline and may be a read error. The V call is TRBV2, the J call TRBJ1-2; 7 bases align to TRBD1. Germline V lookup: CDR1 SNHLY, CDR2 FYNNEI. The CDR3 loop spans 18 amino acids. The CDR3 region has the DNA TGTGCCAGCCTCCCTAGGGGGCAGGTCGCCTCATCTAACTATGGCTGCACCTTC. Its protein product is CASLPRGQVASSNYGCTF.

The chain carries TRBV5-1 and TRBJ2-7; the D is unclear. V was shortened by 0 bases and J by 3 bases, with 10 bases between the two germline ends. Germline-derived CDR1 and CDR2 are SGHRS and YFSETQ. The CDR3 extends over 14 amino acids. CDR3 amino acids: CASSLAHTYYEQYF. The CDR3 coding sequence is TGCGCCAGCAGCTTGGCCCATACGTACTACGAGCAGTACTTC.

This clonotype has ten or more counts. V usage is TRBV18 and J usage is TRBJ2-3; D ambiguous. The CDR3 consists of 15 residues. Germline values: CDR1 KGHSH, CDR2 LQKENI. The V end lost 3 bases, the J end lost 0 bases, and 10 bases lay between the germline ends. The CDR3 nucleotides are TGTGCCAGCTCACCCCGGACGGACAGCACAGATACGCAGTATTTT. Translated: CASSPRTDSTDTQYF.

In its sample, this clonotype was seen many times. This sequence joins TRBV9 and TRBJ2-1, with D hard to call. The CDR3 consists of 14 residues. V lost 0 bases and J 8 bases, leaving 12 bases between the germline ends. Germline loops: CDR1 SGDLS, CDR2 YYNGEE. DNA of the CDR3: TGTGCCAGCAGCGTAGGTCCAGTAGTGGATGAGCAGTTCTTC. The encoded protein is CASSVGPVVDEQFF.

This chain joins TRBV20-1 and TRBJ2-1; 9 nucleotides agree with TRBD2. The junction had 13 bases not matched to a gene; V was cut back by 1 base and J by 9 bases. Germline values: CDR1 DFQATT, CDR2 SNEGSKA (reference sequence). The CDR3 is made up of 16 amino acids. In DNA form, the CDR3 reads TGCAGTGCTAGAGGGGAAAATAGCGGGAGCGGAGGTGAGCAGTTCTTC. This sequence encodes CSARGENSGSGGEQFF.

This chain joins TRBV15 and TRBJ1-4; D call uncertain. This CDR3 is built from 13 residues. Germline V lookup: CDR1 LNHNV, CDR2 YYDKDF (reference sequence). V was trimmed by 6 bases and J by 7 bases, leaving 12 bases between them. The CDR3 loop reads CATSYAAGEKLFF. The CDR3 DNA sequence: TGTGCCACCAGTTACGCAGCGGGTGAAAAACTGTTTTTT.

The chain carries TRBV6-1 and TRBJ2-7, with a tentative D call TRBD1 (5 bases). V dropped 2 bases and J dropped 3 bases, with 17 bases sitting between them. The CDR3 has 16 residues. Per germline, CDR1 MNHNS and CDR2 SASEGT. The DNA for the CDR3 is TGTGCCAGCAGTGAAAGCGTCCCAGGGAAGAACTACGAGCAGTACTTC. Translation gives CASSESVPGKNYEQYF.

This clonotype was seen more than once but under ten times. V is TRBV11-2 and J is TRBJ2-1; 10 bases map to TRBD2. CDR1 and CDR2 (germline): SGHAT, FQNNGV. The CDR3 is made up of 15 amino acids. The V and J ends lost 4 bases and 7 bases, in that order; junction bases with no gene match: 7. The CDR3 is CASSSLAGTLNEQFF. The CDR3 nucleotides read TGTGCCAGCAGCTCACTAGCGGGAACTTTGAATGAGCAGTTCTTC.

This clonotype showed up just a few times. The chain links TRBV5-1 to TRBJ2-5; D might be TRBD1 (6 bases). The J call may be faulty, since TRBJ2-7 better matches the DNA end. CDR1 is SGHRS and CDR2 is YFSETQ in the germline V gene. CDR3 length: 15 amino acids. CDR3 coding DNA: TGCGCCAGCAGCTCGAATGGACAGATTGCCTACGAGCAGTACTTC. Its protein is CASSSNGQIAYEQYF.

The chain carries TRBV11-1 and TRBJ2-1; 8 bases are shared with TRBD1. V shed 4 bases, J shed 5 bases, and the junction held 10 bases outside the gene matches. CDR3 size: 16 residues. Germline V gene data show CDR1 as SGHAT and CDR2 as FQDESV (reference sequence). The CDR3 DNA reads TGTGCCAGCAGCTCCAGGGGGCGGGGATCTCACAATGAGCAGTTCTTC. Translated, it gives CASSSRGRGSHNEQFF. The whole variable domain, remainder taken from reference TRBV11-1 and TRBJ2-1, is EAEVAQSPRYKITEKSQAVAFWCDPISGHATLYWYRQILGQGPELLVQFQDESVVDDSQLPKDRFSAERLKGVDSTLKIQPAELGDSAMYLCASSSRGRGSHNEQFFGPGTRLTVL.

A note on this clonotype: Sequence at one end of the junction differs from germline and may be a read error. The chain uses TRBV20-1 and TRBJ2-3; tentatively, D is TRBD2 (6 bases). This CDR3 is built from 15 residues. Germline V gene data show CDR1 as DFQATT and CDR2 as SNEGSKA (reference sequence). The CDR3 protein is CSAGYRRASTDTQYF. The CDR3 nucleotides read TGCAGTGCTGGATACAGGAGGGCAAGCACGGATACGCAGTATTTT.

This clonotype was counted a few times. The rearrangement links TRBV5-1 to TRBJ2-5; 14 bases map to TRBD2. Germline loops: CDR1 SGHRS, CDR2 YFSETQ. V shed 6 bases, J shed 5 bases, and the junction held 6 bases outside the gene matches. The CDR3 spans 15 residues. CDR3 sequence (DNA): TGCGCCAGCAAGCGACTAGCGGGAGGGCTTGAGACCCAGTACTTC. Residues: CASKRLAGGLETQYF.

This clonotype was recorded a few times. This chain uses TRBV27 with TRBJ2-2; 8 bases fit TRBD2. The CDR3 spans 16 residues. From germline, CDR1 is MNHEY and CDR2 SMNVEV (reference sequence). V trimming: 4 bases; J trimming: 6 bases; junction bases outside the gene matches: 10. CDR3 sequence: CASSSPSGRASGELFF. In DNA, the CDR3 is TGTGCCAGCAGTTCGCCCAGCGGGAGAGCCTCCGGGGAGCTGTTTTTT.

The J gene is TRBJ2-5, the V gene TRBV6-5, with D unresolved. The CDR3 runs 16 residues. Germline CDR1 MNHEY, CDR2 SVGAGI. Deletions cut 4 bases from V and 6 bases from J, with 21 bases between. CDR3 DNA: TGTGCCAGCAGTTCTACGGGCGGTAAAGGGAAGAAGACCCAGTACTTC. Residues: CASSSTGGKGKKTQYF.

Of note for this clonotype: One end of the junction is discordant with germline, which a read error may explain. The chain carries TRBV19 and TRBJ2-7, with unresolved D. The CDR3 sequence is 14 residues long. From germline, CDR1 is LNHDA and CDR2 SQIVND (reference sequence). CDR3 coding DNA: TGTGCCAGTAGTCACTCCACGCCGCCCTACGAGCAGCACTTC. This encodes CASSHSTPPYEQHF.

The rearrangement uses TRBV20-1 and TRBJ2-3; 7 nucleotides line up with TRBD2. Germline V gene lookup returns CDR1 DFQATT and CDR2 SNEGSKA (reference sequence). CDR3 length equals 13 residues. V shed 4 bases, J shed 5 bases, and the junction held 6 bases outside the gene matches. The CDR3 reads CSAIAGVGDTQYF. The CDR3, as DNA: TGCAGTGCTATTGCGGGGGTCGGAGATACGCAGTATTTT.

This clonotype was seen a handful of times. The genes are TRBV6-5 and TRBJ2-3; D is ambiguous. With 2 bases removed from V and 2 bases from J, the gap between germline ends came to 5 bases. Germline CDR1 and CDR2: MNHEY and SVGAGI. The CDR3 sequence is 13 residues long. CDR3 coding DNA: TGTGCCAGCAGTTACGACTTCACAGATACGCAGTATTTT. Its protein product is CASSYDFTDTQYF.

CDR3 DNA sequence: TGCAGCGTGAGAGGGGCGGGAGAGACCCAGTACTTC. Residues: CSVRGAGETQYF. The chain has TRBV29-1 and TRBJ2-5; D possibly uses TRBD1 or TRBD2 (5 bases each). The CDR3 contains 12 residues. Looked up from germline, CDR1 is SQVTM and CDR2 is ANQGSEA. The V gene lost 6 bases and the J gene lost 4 bases, with 12 bases spanning the gap.

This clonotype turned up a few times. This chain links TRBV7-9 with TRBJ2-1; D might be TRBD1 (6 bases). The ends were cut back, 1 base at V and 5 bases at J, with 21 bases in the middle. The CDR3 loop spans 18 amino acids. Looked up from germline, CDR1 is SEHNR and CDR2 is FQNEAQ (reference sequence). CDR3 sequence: CASSLGNWKGVLNNEQFF. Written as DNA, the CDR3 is TGTGCCAGCAGCTTAGGAAATTGGAAGGGGGTCCTGAACAATGAGCAGTTCTTC.

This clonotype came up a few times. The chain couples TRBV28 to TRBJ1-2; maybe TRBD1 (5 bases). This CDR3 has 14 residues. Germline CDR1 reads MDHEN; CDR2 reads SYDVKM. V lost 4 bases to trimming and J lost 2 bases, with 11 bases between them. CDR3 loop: CASSWGKVNYGYTF. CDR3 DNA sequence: TGTGCCAGCAGTTGGGGGAAAGTGAACTATGGCTACACCTTC.

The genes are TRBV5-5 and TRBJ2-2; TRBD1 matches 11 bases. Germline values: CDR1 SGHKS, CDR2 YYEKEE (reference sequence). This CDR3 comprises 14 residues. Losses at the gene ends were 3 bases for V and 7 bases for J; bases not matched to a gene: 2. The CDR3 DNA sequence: TGTGCCAGCAGCTGGGACAGGGGGAACGGGGAGCTGTTTTTT. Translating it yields CASSWDRGNGELFF.

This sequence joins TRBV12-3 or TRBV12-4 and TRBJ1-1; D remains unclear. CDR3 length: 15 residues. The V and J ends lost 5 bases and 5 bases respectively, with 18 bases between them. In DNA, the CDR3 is TGTGCCAGCAGTCCTAAGGAGGGCTGGGGAACTGAAGCTTTCTTT. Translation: CASSPKEGWGTEAFF.

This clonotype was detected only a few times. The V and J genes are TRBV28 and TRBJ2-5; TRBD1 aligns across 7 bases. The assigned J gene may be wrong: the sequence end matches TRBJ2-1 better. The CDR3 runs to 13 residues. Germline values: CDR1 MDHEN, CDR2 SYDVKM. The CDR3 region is CASLGQIYNEQFF. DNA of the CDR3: TGTGCCAGCCTGGGACAGATCTACAATGAGCAGTTCTTC.

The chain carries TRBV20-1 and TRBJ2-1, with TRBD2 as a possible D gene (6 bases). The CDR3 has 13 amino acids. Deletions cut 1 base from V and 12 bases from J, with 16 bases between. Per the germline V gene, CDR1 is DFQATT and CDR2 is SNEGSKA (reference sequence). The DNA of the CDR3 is TGCAGTGCTAGAGCGGGAGTAGGTGTAGGGCAGTTCTTC. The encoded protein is CSARAGVGVGQFF.

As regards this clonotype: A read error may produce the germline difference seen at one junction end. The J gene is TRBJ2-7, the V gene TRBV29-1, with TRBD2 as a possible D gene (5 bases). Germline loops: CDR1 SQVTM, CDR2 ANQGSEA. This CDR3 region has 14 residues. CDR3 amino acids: CSVEVIGSAYEQYF. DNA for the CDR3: TGTAGCGTTGAAGTTATAGGGTCGGCCTACGAGCAGTACTTC.

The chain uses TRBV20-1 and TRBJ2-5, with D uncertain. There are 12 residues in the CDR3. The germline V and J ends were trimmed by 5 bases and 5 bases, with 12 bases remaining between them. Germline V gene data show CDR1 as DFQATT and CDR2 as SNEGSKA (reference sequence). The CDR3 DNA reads TGCAGTGCTCCCCGTGGGTCGGAGACCCAGTACTTC. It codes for CSAPRGSETQYF.

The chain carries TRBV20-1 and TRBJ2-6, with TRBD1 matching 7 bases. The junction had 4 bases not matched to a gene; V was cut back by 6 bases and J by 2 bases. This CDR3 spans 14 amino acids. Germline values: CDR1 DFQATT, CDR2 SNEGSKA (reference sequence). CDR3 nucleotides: TGCAGTGCAGCCGACAGGGCTGGGGCCAACGTCCTGACTTTC. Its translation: CSAADRAGANVLTF.

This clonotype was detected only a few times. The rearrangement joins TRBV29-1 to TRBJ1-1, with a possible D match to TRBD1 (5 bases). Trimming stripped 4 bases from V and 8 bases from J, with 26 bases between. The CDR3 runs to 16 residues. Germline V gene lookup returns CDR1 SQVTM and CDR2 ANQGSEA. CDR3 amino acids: CSVGGGSLDTVTEAFF. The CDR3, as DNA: TGCAGCGTTGGGGGTGGTTCTCTGGACACCGTGACAGAAGCTTTCTTT. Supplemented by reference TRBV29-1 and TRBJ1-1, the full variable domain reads SAVISQKPSRDICQRGTSLTIQCQVDSQVTMMFWYRQQPGQSLTLIATANQGSEATYESGFVIDKFPISRPNLTFSTLTVSNMSPEDSSIYLCSVGGGSLDTVTEAFFGQGTRLTVV.